These 29 T cell receptor beta chains were all obtained from the same sample, sequenced in a study of shared clonotypes between healthy human individuals. Assay used: immunoSEQ multiplex PCR; TCRdb lists only in-frame clones, some missing. The sample holds around 510,000 clones; approximately 95% are singletons and the top ten take under 0.065%. Sequenced material: naive CD4+ T cells sorted from blood. Specified subset: CD45RA+ positively selected. The receptors derive from a young woman in good health.

The chain recombines TRBV28 with TRBJ1-1; D uncertain. Germline V gives CDR1 MDHEN, CDR2 SYDVKM. Between the trimmed V and J ends, which lost 10 bases and 3 bases, there was a span of 12 bases. The CDR3 spans 12 residues. The CDR3 reads CAIGERDTEAFF. The CDR3 DNA sequence: TGTGCCATTGGGGAGCGGGACACTGAAGCTTTCTTT.

V is TRBV4-1 and J is TRBJ2-7; D unclear. This CDR3 is 14 amino acids long. Germline values: CDR1 MGHRA, CDR2 YSYEKL. Trimming left V 4 bases short and J 0 bases short, with 10 bases between. The CDR3 nucleotides read TGCGCCAGCAGCCCCGAAGTCAACTCCTACGAGCAGTACTTC. Translated: CASSPEVNSYEQYF.

The rearrangement links TRBV30 to TRBJ2-7; 9 bases agree with TRBD1. CDR1 GTSNPN and CDR2 SVGIG come from the germline V gene (reference sequence). The length of the CDR3 is 15 residues. J gave up 4 bases and V 2 bases, and 9 bases lay outside the gene matches. CDR3 sequence reads: CAWSRQQGAGYEQYF. The CDR3 DNA reads TGTGCCTGGAGTAGACAACAGGGGGCAGGATACGAGCAGTACTTC.

This clone occurred once. V gene TRBV18 combines with J gene TRBJ2-3, with D tentatively TRBD1 (6 bases). Germline loops: CDR1 KGHSH, CDR2 LQKENI. CDR3 length: 15 residues. The V end lost 0 bases, the J end lost 6 bases, and 13 bases lay between the germline ends. CDR3 nucleotide sequence: TGTGCCAGCTCACCACCCCAGGGGCCACGGGATACGCAGTATTTT. It yields the protein CASSPPQGPRDTQYF.

The chain employs TRBV11-2 and TRBJ2-7; 15 positions agree with TRBD2. CDR1 is SGHAT and CDR2 is FQNNGV in the germline V gene. CDR3 length equals 15 residues. The junction had 5 bases not matched to a gene; V was cut back by 4 bases and J by 7 bases. In nucleotides, the CDR3 is TGTGCCAGCAGCTCCGGGACTAGCGGGAGGCGGGAGCAGTACTTC. It translates to CASSSGTSGRREQYF. The entire variable domain, with the rest obtained from reference TRBV11-2 and TRBJ2-7, is as follows: EAGVAQSPRYKIIEKRQSVAFWCNPISGHATLYWYQQILGQGPKLLIQFQNNGVVDDSQLPKDRFSAERLKGVDSTLKIQPAKLEDSAVYLCASSSGTSGRREQYFGPGTRLTVT.

Comments on this clone: Different DNA sequences within this sample yield the same CDR3. The rearrangement uses TRBV18 and TRBJ1-1; tentatively, D is TRBD1 (5 bases). CDR1 and CDR2 from the germline V gene are KGHSH and LQKENI. Deletions cut 1 base from V and 2 bases from J, with 8 bases between. The CDR3 is made up of 14 amino acids. CDR3 sequence (DNA): TGTGCCAGCTCACCACGGGACCGTAACACTGAAGCTTTCTTT. This codes for CASSPRDRNTEAFF. Using reference TRBV18 and TRBJ1-1 for the parts outside the CDR3, the full variable domain is NAGVMQNPRHLVRRRGQEARLRCSPMKGHSHVYWYRQLPEEGLKFMVYLQKENIIDESGMPKERFSAEFPKEGPSILRIQQVVRGDSAAYFCASSPRDRNTEAFFGQGTRLTVV.

This chain connects TRBV28 to TRBJ1-1; TRBD1 matches at 10 bases. The germline CDR1 and CDR2 sequences are MDHEN and SYDVKM. This CDR3 has 14 amino acids. The ends lost 8 bases at V and 3 bases at J; junction bases unmatched: 6. The DNA of the CDR3 is TGTGCCAGCGATAGGACAGGGGGGCACACTGAAGCTTTCTTT. Its translation is CASDRTGGHTEAFF. The entire variable domain, with the rest obtained from reference TRBV28 and TRBJ1-1, is as follows: DVKVTQSSRYLVKRTGEKVFLECVQDMDHENMFWYRQDPGLGLRLIYFSYDVKMKEKGDIPEGYSVSREKKERFSLILESASTNQTSMYLCASDRTGGHTEAFFGQGTRLTVV.

V is TRBV19 and J is TRBJ2-5; D uncertain. The better agreement between TRBJ2-7 and the DNA end casts doubt on the J call. Germline V CDR1 and CDR2: LNHDA, SQIVND (reference sequence). The CDR3 consists of 14 residues. CDR3 sequence: CASSIVGRSYEQYF. The CDR3 bases are TGTGCCAGTAGTATAGTCGGGCGCAGCTACGAGCAGTACTTC.

This clone appeared a few times. This chain joins TRBV2 and TRBJ2-2, with TRBD2 matching 8 bases. The CDR3 covers 15 residues. Germline CDR1 reads SNHLY; CDR2 reads FYNNEI. Trimming cost V 5 bases and J 6 bases; bases outside gene matches: 8. As DNA, the CDR3 is TGTGCCAGCAGTCCAATTCGACTAGCGTCCGGGGAGCTGTTTTTT. It translates to CASSPIRLASGELFF.

V gene TRBV4-1 combines with J gene TRBJ2-1; weak D call: TRBD2 (6 bases). Trimming left V 0 bases short and J 0 bases short, with 12 bases between. Germline V gives CDR1 MGHRA, CDR2 YSYEKL. The CDR3 is made up of 17 amino acids. In DNA, the CDR3 is TGCGCCAGCAGCCAAGATGTAGCTAGCGCCTCCTACAATGAGCAGTTCTTC. Amino acids: CASSQDVASASYNEQFF.

This sequence joins TRBV11-2 and TRBJ2-1, with 8 bases matching TRBD1. Per the germline V gene, CDR1 is SGHAT and CDR2 is FQNNGV. Trimming took 1 base from V and 6 from J; bases not matched to a gene: 2. The CDR3 is 14 amino acids. The CDR3 here is CASSLAQGGNEQFF. The CDR3 nucleotides read TGTGCCAGCAGCTTAGCACAGGGGGGCAATGAGCAGTTCTTC.

V and J are TRBV9 and TRBJ2-7, with 9 bases that match TRBD2. Germline values: CDR1 SGDLS, CDR2 YYNGEE. V dropped 0 bases and J dropped 4; count of bases not matched to a gene: 8. The CDR3 contains 16 residues. The CDR3 protein is CASSVGVAGEWYEQYF. The CDR3 coding sequence is TGTGCCAGCAGCGTAGGGGTAGCGGGAGAGTGGTACGAGCAGTACTTC.

The chain is built from TRBV7-9 and TRBJ2-7; D gene unclear. The germline gives CDR1 SEHNR, CDR2 FQNEAQ (reference sequence). The CDR3 is 11 residues long. The V end was cut by 0 bases, the J end by 5 bases, with 2 bases between. Here the CDR3 reads CASSLADEQYF. CDR3 sequence (DNA): TGTGCCAGCAGCTTAGCGGACGAGCAGTACTTC.

This chain uses TRBV7-8 with TRBJ2-1; D may be TRBD2 (5 bases). This CDR3 spans 15 amino acids. The germline gives CDR1 SGHVS, CDR2 FQNEAQ. With 2 bases removed from V and 3 bases from J, the gap between germline ends came to 11 bases. CDR3 sequence (DNA): TGTGCCAGCAGCTTACAGGAGGCACGCTACAATGAGCAGTTCTTC. Translation gives CASSLQEARYNEQFF.

The V call is TRBV28, the J call TRBJ1-5; D is perhaps TRBD1 (6 bases). Germline CDR1 reads MDHEN; CDR2 reads SYDVKM. V was clipped by 10 bases and J by 6 bases, with 16 bases between them. This CDR3 comprises 13 residues. The CDR3 DNA is TGTGCCATTCGAAGGGGGGGGCTTCAGCCCCAGCATTTT. Translation: CAIRRGGLQPQHF. The full variable domain, in which reference TRBV28 and TRBJ1-5 provide the parts outside the CDR3, is DVKVTQSSRYLVKRTGEKVFLECVQDMDHENMFWYRQDPGLGLRLIYFSYDVKMKEKGDIPEGYSVSREKKERFSLILESASTNQTSMYLCAIRRGGLQPQHFGDGTRLSIL.

This chain links TRBV5-6 with TRBJ2-5; 12 bases match TRBD2. The CDR3 runs to 18 residues. Germline trimming cut 4 bases from V and 11 bases from J; bases unmatched to any gene: 21. The V gene's germline CDR1 is SGHDT and CDR2 YYEEEE. CDR3 loop: CASSTGLAGPTGSREQYF. The CDR3 nucleotides read TGTGCCAGCAGCACCGGACTAGCGGGACCAACGGGATCGAGGGAGCAGTACTTC.

The gene calls are TRBV7-9 and TRBJ1-1; D unclear. Germline V gene data show CDR1 as SEHNR and CDR2 as FQNEAQ (reference sequence). CDR3 length: 15 residues. Between the trimmed V and J ends, which lost 5 bases and 7 bases, there was a span of 20 bases. CDR3 protein: CASSRSAGPYHEAFF. For the CDR3, the DNA is TGTGCCAGCAGCCGATCCGCGGGCCCCTATCATGAAGCTTTCTTT.

Comment on this clone: The sample holds other DNA sequences that translate to the same CDR3. V and J are TRBV14 and TRBJ2-1; TRBD1 agrees at 9 bases. The CDR3 is 15 amino acids. Losses at the gene ends were 1 base for V and 2 bases for J; bases not matched to a gene: 0. From germline, CDR1 is SGHDN and CDR2 FVKESK. The CDR3 coding sequence is TGTGCCAGCAGCCAAGGGACAGGGGCCTACAATGAGCAGTTCTTC. Translating gives CASSQGTGAYNEQFF. Using reference TRBV14 and TRBJ2-1 for the parts outside the CDR3, the full variable domain is EAGVTQFPSHSVIEKGQTVTLRCDPISGHDNLYWYRRVMGKEIKFLLHFVKESKQDESGMPNNRFLAERTGGTYSTLKVQPAELEDSGVYFCASSQGTGAYNEQFFGPGTRLTVL.

V gene TRBV6-1 combines with J gene TRBJ2-2; tentative D call: TRBD1 (5 bases). The CDR3 covers 13 residues. Looked up from germline, CDR1 is MNHNS and CDR2 is SASEGT. Trimming left V 8 bases short and J 7 bases short, with 14 bases between. CDR3 loop: CASHKGQGGELFF. CDR3 in DNA: TGTGCCAGCCACAAGGGGCAGGGCGGGGAGCTGTTTTTT.

The gene calls are TRBV28 and TRBJ1-2; a possible D gene is TRBD1 (5 bases). In germline, CDR1 is MDHEN, CDR2 SYDVKM. Trimming pared 6 bases from V and 8 bases from J, leaving 19 bases between. The CDR3 loop spans 14 amino acids. This CDR3 is CASSPPRDRTGYTF. As DNA, the CDR3 is TGTGCCAGCAGCCCCCCACGGGACCGCACGGGCTACACCTTC.

The chain carries TRBV28 and TRBJ2-1; no reliable D call. Germline V gene data show CDR1 as MDHEN and CDR2 as SYDVKM. The CDR3 spans 15 residues. V was shortened by 6 bases and J by 0 bases, with 12 bases between the two germline ends. CDR3 bases: TGTGCCAGCAGGGGCGACTTTAGCTCCTACAATGAGCAGTTCTTC. Amino acid sequence: CASRGDFSSYNEQFF.

The V and J genes are TRBV2 and TRBJ2-3; weak D call: TRBD1 (6 bases). CDR3 size: 15 residues. CDR1 is SNHLY and CDR2 is FYNNEI in the germline V gene. The V end lost 7 bases, the J end lost 2 bases, and 16 bases lay between the germline ends. The CDR3 nucleotides read TGTGCCAGCATTAAAGAAAGGGGGTACACAGATACGCAGTATTTT. Its translation is CASIKERGYTDTQYF.

The rearrangement links TRBV2 to TRBJ2-1; 13 bases fit TRBD2. The CDR3 has 14 amino acids. The V and J ends lost 7 bases and 8 bases, in that order; junction bases with no gene match: 5. Germline CDR1 SNHLY, CDR2 FYNNEI. This CDR3 reads CASTRLAGGDEQFF. The CDR3 DNA reads TGTGCCAGCACCCGACTAGCGGGAGGTGATGAGCAGTTCTTC. The full variable domain, its missing parts supplied by reference TRBV2 and TRBJ2-1, is EPEVTQTPSHQVTQMGQEVILRCVPISNHLYFYWYRQILGQKVEFLVSFYNNEISEKSEIFDDQFSVERPDGSNFTLKIRSTKLEDSAMYFCASTRLAGGDEQFFGPGTRLTVL.

This sequence joins TRBV6-1 and TRBJ2-7; TRBD1 matches at 9 bases. V gave up 6 bases and J gave up 3 bases; unmatched junction bases: 6. CDR3 length: 14 amino acids. Germline CDR1 and CDR2: MNHNS and SASEGT. This chain's CDR3 is CASSQQGAGYEQYF. For the CDR3, the DNA is TGTGCCAGCAGCCAACAGGGGGCTGGCTACGAGCAGTACTTC.

The V gene is TRBV20-1, the J gene TRBJ1-1; D is perhaps TRBD1 (5 bases). The CDR3 extends over 11 amino acids. V dropped 1 base and J dropped 10 bases, with 10 bases sitting between them. CDR1 and CDR2 from the germline V gene are DFQATT and SNEGSKA (reference sequence). The CDR3 region has the DNA TGCAGTGCTAGAGTGGGACCCGGAGCTTTCTTT. As protein: CSARVGPGAFF.

The V call is TRBV11-2, the J call TRBJ1-4; D remains unclear. The CDR3 sequence is 12 residues long. Germline loops: CDR1 SGHAT, CDR2 FQNNGV. Trimming removed 11 bases at V and 4 bases at J, with 11 bases between. Here the CDR3 DNA reads TGTGCCGCGGGGAGGGTTAATGAAAAACTGTTTTTT. It codes for CAAGRVNEKLFF.

The chain recombines TRBV28 with TRBJ2-5; a weak D match, TRBD2 (5 bases). The length of the CDR3 is 14 residues. Germline V gene sequence: CDR1 MDHEN, CDR2 SYDVKM. V was trimmed by 6 bases and J by 11 bases, leaving 22 bases between them. The CDR3 reads CASSGTGNYPGQYF. Written as DNA, the CDR3 is TGTGCCAGCAGCGGAACCGGGAACTACCCCGGGCAGTACTTC.

The chain couples TRBV5-1 to TRBJ1-1; 10 bases are shared with TRBD1. After removal of 4 bases from V and 6 bases from J, the junction contained 9 bases not matched to a gene. There are 15 residues in the CDR3. Germline assignment: CDR1 SGHRS and CDR2 YFSETQ. The CDR3 sequence: CASSPRTGGEAEAFF. The CDR3 DNA reads as TGCGCCAGCAGCCCAAGGACAGGGGGTGAAGCTGAAGCTTTCTTT.

This sequence joins TRBV11-2 and TRBJ2-2; the D is unclear. This CDR3 is 12 amino acids long. Germline V gene data show CDR1 as SGHAT and CDR2 as FQNNGV. V dropped 2 bases and J dropped 7 bases, with 5 bases sitting between them. This CDR3 is CASSLTGGELFF. The DNA of the CDR3 is TGTGCCAGCAGCTTAACCGGCGGGGAGCTGTTTTTT.